Presented here are 12 T cell receptor beta chains from one specimen sequenced in a study of response to subunit inactivated influenza vaccine. TCRdb independently ran MiXCR on the RT-PCR reads; one entry per CDR3 protein. The table includes hundreds of thousands of distinct CDR3 sequences, approximately 13% detected once. The starting material was PBMCs from blood, obtained around 15 days before vaccination. The receptors here all came from a man in his fifties who received an inactivated influenza vaccine.

This chain uses TRBV30 with TRBJ2-2, with D possibly matching TRBD2 (5 bases). V shed 7 bases and J shed 5 bases, with 20 bases lying between them. Germline V CDR1 and CDR2: GTSNPN, SVGIG (reference sequence). This CDR3 is 15 amino acids long. The CDR3 nucleotides read TGTGCCTCCTACTTTGACTACCTTTCAACCGGGGAGCTGTTTTTT. This gives the protein CASYFDYLSTGELFF.

V gene TRBV19 combines with J gene TRBJ2-1; D perhaps matches TRBD2 (6 bases). The CDR3 runs 15 residues. Germline V CDR1 and CDR2: LNHDA, SQIVND (reference sequence). Trimming cost V 5 bases and J 4 bases, with 15 bases left between them. The CDR3 region is CASSGTLPRYNEQFF. CDR3 DNA: TGTGCCAGTAGTGGGACTCTCCCACGGTACAATGAGCAGTTCTTC.

There are a few counts of this clonotype. The chain combines TRBV28 with TRBJ2-3, with 13 positions matching TRBD2. Germline V gene sequence: CDR1 MDHEN, CDR2 SYDVKM. The trim removed 4 bases at V and 4 bases at J, leaving 11 bases unmatched. This CDR3 is 18 amino acids long. CDR3 in amino acids: CASSSGLAGVKLSDTQYF. The CDR3 region has the DNA TGTGCCAGCAGTTCCGGACTAGCGGGGGTTAAGTTATCAGATACGCAGTATTTT. The full variable domain, completed using reference TRBV28 and TRBJ2-3, is DVKVTQSSRYLVKRTGEKVFLECVQDMDHENMFWYRQDPGLGLRLIYFSYDVKMKEKGDIPEGYSVSREKKERFSLILESASTNQTSMYLCASSSGLAGVKLSDTQYFGPGTRLTVL.

The V call is TRBV6-1, the J call TRBJ1-6, with 11 positions matching TRBD1. The CDR3 consists of 14 residues. The trim removed 6 bases at V and 9 bases at J, leaving 4 bases unmatched. Germline V gene sequence: CDR1 MNHNS, CDR2 SASEGT. The chain's CDR3 is CASRGQGASSPLHF. The CDR3 nucleotides read TGTGCCAGCAGAGGACAGGGGGCGAGTTCACCCCTCCACTTT.

This clonotype was picked up one time. Relative to the germline gene, one junction end is altered; a read error may explain this. The chain employs TRBV3-1 and TRBJ2-7; TRBD2 matches at 7 bases. The CDR3 totals 15 residues. Germline V gene data show CDR1 as LGHDT and CDR2 as YNNKEL (reference sequence). The CDR3, as DNA: TGTGCCACCAGCCAAGGGTTAGCGGGTACCTACGAGCAGTACTTC. Residues: CATSQGLAGTYEQYF.

This clonotype came up many times. The chain links TRBV4-2 to TRBJ2-7; the D is unclear. This CDR3 region has 13 residues. The V end lost 3 bases, the J end lost 1 base, and 7 bases lay between the germline ends. The germline gives CDR1 LGHNA, CDR2 YNFKEQ. This chain's CDR3 is CASSQRPSYEQYF. In DNA, the CDR3 is TGTGCCAGCAGCCAGCGGCCTTCCTACGAGCAGTACTTC.

This clonotype was seen only a few times. The rearrangement joins TRBV6-2 or TRBV6-3 to TRBJ2-3, with TRBD2 matching over 12 bases. Per germline, CDR1 MNHEY and CDR2 SVGEGT. The CDR3 runs 15 residues. V dropped 6 bases and J dropped 2; count of bases not matched to a gene: 3. DNA of the CDR3: TGTGCCAGCAGGTCTAGCGGGGGGGCCACAGATACGCAGTATTTT. The encoded protein is CASRSSGGATDTQYF.

This clonotype was seen only a few times. The V and J genes are TRBV20-1 and TRBJ2-1; 13 nucleotides match TRBD2. Germline CDR1 is DFQATT and CDR2 is SNEGSKA (reference sequence). The CDR3 contains 14 residues. V shed 5 bases and J 5 bases; nucleotides not matched to a gene: 3. CDR3 amino acids: CSALGLAGDNEQFF. CDR3 nucleotides: TGCAGTGCTCTCGGACTAGCGGGAGACAATGAGCAGTTCTTC.

This clonotype appeared a few times. The chain combines TRBV10-3 with TRBJ2-1; a weak D match, TRBD1 (6 bases). CDR1 and CDR2 from the germline V gene are ENHRY and SYGVKD. This CDR3 has 15 amino acids. Trimming cost V 4 bases and J 4 bases, with 14 bases left between them. The CDR3 coding sequence is TGTGCCATCAGTGTGAGGACAGCTAATTACAATGAGCAGTTCTTC. This encodes CAISVRTANYNEQFF.

This clonotype was counted at least ten times. The chain is built from TRBV4-3 and TRBJ2-7; no definite D call. Per the germline V gene, CDR1 is LGHNA and CDR2 is YSLEER. Between the trimmed V and J ends, which lost 0 bases and 3 bases, there was a span of 6 bases. CDR3 size: 13 residues. CDR3 nucleotides: TGCGCCAGCAGCCAAGATAGGGACTACGAGCAGTACTTC. The encoded protein is CASSQDRDYEQYF.

The chain is built from TRBV2 and TRBJ2-1; 12 bases are a match to TRBD2. CDR1 is SNHLY, CDR2 FYNNEI, per germline. Trimming at V came to 9 bases and at J to 6 bases, leaving 18 bases not matched to a gene. This CDR3 spans 18 amino acids. In DNA form, the CDR3 reads TGTGCCAGAGGGACTCTAGCGGGGGGGCCTATTTCGCTCAATGAGCAGTTCTTC. Encoded protein: CARGTLAGGPISLNEQFF.

This clonotype was counted only a few times. This chain joins TRBV20-1 and TRBJ2-3, with 12 bases lining up with TRBD2. CDR3 size: 19 residues. V was pared by 1 base and J by 0 bases, with 11 bases of the junction left unmatched. The germline V gene encodes CDR1 DFQATT and CDR2 SNEGSKA (reference sequence). The CDR3 reads CSARVGRASGGDSTDTQYF. DNA for the CDR3: TGCAGTGCTAGAGTCGGTAGGGCTAGCGGGGGGGATAGCACAGATACGCAGTATTTT.